The 24 T cell receptor beta chains reported below all come from one sample, sequenced in a study of breast tumors, draining lymph nodes, adjacent tissues. One entry per CDR3 protein results from TCRdb running MiXCR on the multiplex PCR reads. The sample contains over 15,000 distinct CDR3 sequences, around 49% of which appear only once. Sequencing was carried out using tumor-adjacent breast tissue. The source is a female donor with breast cancer. Some clones in this sample may be carry-over from other donors' samples.

The CDR3 loop is CASSIGTSGGSGTQYF. CDR3 bases: TGTGCCAGCAGCATTGGGACTAGCGGAGGGAGTGGGACCCAGTACTTC. The chain is built from TRBV5-4 and TRBJ2-5; TRBD2 aligns across 11 bases. Looked up from germline, CDR1 is SGHNT and CDR2 is YYREEE (reference sequence). V lost 4 bases, J lost 7 bases, and 12 bases stayed unmatched. CDR3 length: 16 amino acids.

The table lists this clonotype with a few counts. This chain links TRBV29-1 with TRBJ2-1; D unresolved. In germline, CDR1 is SQVTM, CDR2 ANQGSEA. The CDR3 length is 14 residues. Trimming left V 7 bases short and J 12 bases short, with 25 bases between. CDR3 nucleotide sequence: TGCAGCGCCCGTAGTGAACCACGGCCAGATTGGCAGTTCTTC. Its protein product is CSARSEPRPDWQFF.

Worth noting for this clonotype: This may be a read error: a much more frequent sequence differs by one nucleotide. This CDR3 fails to terminate in the conserved phenylalanine or tryptophan, so it likely reflects a read error. This chain connects TRBV30 to TRBJ2-1; perhaps TRBD2 as D (6 bases). The CDR3 extends over 12 amino acids. The V end lost 2 bases, the J end lost 6 bases, and 8 bases lay between the germline ends. The V gene's germline CDR1 is GTSNPN and CDR2 SVGIG (reference sequence). CDR3 sequence: CAWSFGGNEQFL. Here the CDR3 DNA reads TGTGCCTGGAGTTTCGGGGGCAATGAGCAGTTCCTC.

This clonotype was seen repeatedly, ten times or more. This may be a read error, as it is one base from a much larger clone. A read error is likely, as this CDR3 ends without the conserved phenylalanine or tryptophan. The V call is TRBV7-9, the J call TRBJ2-4; D possibly uses TRBD1 or TRBD2 (6 bases each). Germline CDR1 is SEHNR and CDR2 is FQNEAQ (reference sequence). Trimming removed 4 bases from V and 5 bases from J, with 12 bases in between. This CDR3 region has 14 residues. CDR3 DNA sequence: TGTGCCAGCAGCTCCGCGGAGGGGGAAAACATTCAGTACCTC. Translation: CASSSAEGENIQYL.

The table lists this clonotype with many counts. The chain is built from TRBV10-2 and TRBJ1-5; no reliable D call. Between the trimmed V and J ends, which lost 8 bases and 0 bases, there was a span of 8 bases. Germline CDR1 reads WSHSY; CDR2 reads SAAADI. The CDR3 consists of 13 residues. The CDR3 bases are TGCGCCAGCGTCGACCATAGCAATCAGCCCCAGCATTTT. As protein: CASVDHSNQPQHF.

This clonotype was counted once. The chain is built from TRBV20-1 and TRBJ2-1; TRBD2 agrees at 9 bases. Germline V CDR1 and CDR2: DFQATT, SNEGSKA (reference sequence). The CDR3 is 15 residues long. The ends lost 3 bases at V and 5 bases at J; junction bases unmatched: 8. The CDR3 DNA sequence: TGCAGTGCTAGCATCGGGGGACTAGCAGACAATGAGCAGTTCTTC. Translation: CSASIGGLADNEQFF.

Judged by abundance, this clonotype is medium-sized. V gene TRBV11-1 combines with J gene TRBJ2-2; D might be TRBD2 (6 bases). The CDR3 spans 15 residues. V was cut by 3 bases and J by 5 bases, with 13 bases left in between. CDR1 and CDR2 (germline): SGHAT, FQDESV (reference sequence). The CDR3 DNA follows: TGTGCCAGCAGCTTCATCGGGAGCGGGACCGGGGAGCTGTTTTTT. This codes for CASSFIGSGTGELFF.

This clonotype was found many times. V usage is TRBV30 and J usage is TRBJ1-2; D is possibly TRBD1 (6 bases). Germline V lookup: CDR1 GTSNPN, CDR2 SVGIG (reference sequence). The ends were cut back, 3 bases at V and 5 bases at J, with 7 bases in the middle. The length of the CDR3 is 11 residues. The CDR3 region has the DNA TGTGCCTGGAGACAGGGTTATGGCTACACCTTC. Translation gives CAWRQGYGYTF.

This clonotype was found many times. This chain uses TRBV5-5 with TRBJ2-3; D may be TRBD2 (5 bases). The V end was cut by 5 bases, the J end by 2 bases, with 9 bases between. CDR1 and CDR2 (germline): SGHKS, YYEKEE (reference sequence). The CDR3 sequence is 13 residues long. CDR3 protein: CASSTGFTDTQYF. CDR3 in DNA: TGTGCCAGCAGTACGGGGTTCACAGATACGCAGTATTTT.

The rearrangement joins TRBV25-1 to TRBJ2-5; D might be TRBD2 (5 bases). The germline CDR1 and CDR2 sequences are MGHDK and SYGVNS. V lost 3 bases and J 1 base, leaving 12 bases between the germline ends. CDR3 length: 15 amino acids. As DNA, the CDR3 is TGTGCCAGCAGTGAGCGAGGCGCGGGCCAAGAGACCCAGTACTTC. Amino acid sequence: CASSERGAGQETQYF.

This clonotype was observed many times. V gene TRBV27 combines with J gene TRBJ2-3; 8 nucleotides agree with TRBD1. The CDR3 extends over 14 amino acids. Germline-derived CDR1 and CDR2 are MNHEY and SMNVEV (reference sequence). V trimming: 8 bases; J trimming: 3 bases; junction bases outside the gene matches: 7. The CDR3 here is CASGRDRRTDTQYF. The CDR3 DNA sequence: TGTGCCAGCGGACGGGACAGGCGGACAGATACGCAGTATTTT.

This rearrangement joins TRBV24-1 to TRBJ2-1; a possible D gene is TRBD2 (7 bases). The germline gives CDR1 KGHDR, CDR2 SFDVKD. This CDR3 comprises 16 residues. The ends were cut back, 5 bases at V and 9 bases at J, with 22 bases in the middle. CDR3 bases: TGTGCCACCAGTGGAGGCCTTGGGGGGGGGCCTGCTGAGCAGTTCTTC. Translation: CATSGGLGGGPAEQFF.

The V call is TRBV5-5, the J call TRBJ2-1; D unclear. V was pared by 0 bases and J by 4 bases, with 11 bases between. This CDR3 has 15 residues. CDR1 is SGHKS and CDR2 is YYEKEE in the germline V gene (reference sequence). The CDR3 here is CASSLAVGQYNEQFF. For the CDR3, the DNA is TGTGCCAGCAGCTTGGCGGTAGGGCAGTACAATGAGCAGTTCTTC.

This clonotype turned up a few times. This chain links TRBV11-3 with TRBJ2-3; tentative D call: TRBD2 (5 bases). This CDR3 comprises 15 residues. Germline assignment: CDR1 SGHNT and CDR2 YENEEA. Trimming removed 0 bases from V and 4 bases from J, with 11 bases in between. CDR3 coding DNA: TGTGCCAGCAGCTTAGATCGGCTAGCCTCAGATACGCAGTATTTT. The encoded protein is CASSLDRLASDTQYF.

A few counts support this clonotype. J is TRBJ1-3 and V is TRBV18; possible D gene TRBD1, 6 bases. The V end lost 4 bases, the J end lost 0 bases, and 10 bases lay between the germline ends. The CDR3 has 15 amino acids. Germline CDR1 KGHSH, CDR2 LQKENI. The CDR3 loop reads CASSRGQSSGNTIYF. The CDR3 nucleotides read TGTGCCAGCTCACGAGGACAGAGCTCTGGAAACACCATATATTTT.

The rearrangement uses TRBV7-2 and TRBJ2-7; no clear D. Germline V gene sequence: CDR1 SGHTA, CDR2 FQGNSA. Deletions cut 1 base from V and 3 bases from J, with 10 bases between. This CDR3 region has 14 residues. For the CDR3, the DNA is TGTGCCAGCAGCTTAGGCATACAGATCTACGAGCAGTACTTC. It codes for CASSLGIQIYEQYF.

This clonotype was picked up many times. Since a much larger clone is just one base distant, this may be a read error. The gene calls are TRBV6-6 and TRBJ1-2; D unclear. Germline V gives CDR1 MNHNY, CDR2 SVGAGI (reference sequence). The V end was cut by 7 bases, the J end by 3 bases, with 9 bases between. The CDR3 is made up of 12 amino acids. CDR3 DNA: TGTGCCAGCACGCGCGGGGACTATGGCTACACCTTC. Amino acid sequence: CASTRGDYGYTF.

In this sample, this clonotype is medium-sized. The CDR3 nucleotides are TGCGCCAGCAGCCACAATTTAGCGGGAGGTTCAACCTACGAGCAGTACTTC. Protein: CASSHNLAGGSTYEQYF. The chain employs TRBV4-1 and TRBJ2-7; TRBD2 matches 10 bases. V shed 3 bases and J 2 bases; nucleotides not matched to a gene: 10. This CDR3 is built from 17 residues. Germline V gives CDR1 MGHRA, CDR2 YSYEKL.

By frequency in the sample, this clonotype is medium-sized. The gene calls are TRBV6-1 and TRBJ2-7, with D unclear. The CDR3 is 16 residues long. Germline V gives CDR1 MNHNS, CDR2 SASEGT. Trimming cost V 0 bases and J 5 bases, with 17 bases left between them. CDR3 region: CASSEAIVALDDEQYF. The CDR3 DNA reads as TGTGCCAGCAGTGAAGCGATTGTGGCGCTAGACGACGAGCAGTACTTC.

The chain joins TRBV25-1 to TRBJ1-1; tentative D call: TRBD1 (6 bases). Germline CDR1 reads MGHDK; CDR2 reads SYGVNS. The CDR3 sequence is 16 residues long. Trimming removed 6 bases from V and 4 bases from J, with 21 bases in between. The CDR3 sequence: CASRKTGPTRFTEAFF. CDR3 DNA sequence: TGTGCCAGCAGGAAAACAGGGCCGACCCGATTCACTGAAGCTTTCTTT. Full variable domain (rest looked up from reference TRBV25-1 and TRBJ1-1): EADIYQTPRYLVIGTGKKITLECSQTMGHDKMYWYQQDPGMELHLIHYSYGVNSTEKGDLSSESTVSRIRTEHFPLTLESARPSHTSQYLCASRKTGPTRFTEAFFGQGTRLTVV.

The chain recombines TRBV18 with TRBJ2-7; D is undetermined. Germline-derived CDR1 and CDR2 are KGHSH and LQKENI. The CDR3 is 14 amino acids. V dropped 2 bases and J dropped 5 bases, with 13 bases sitting between them. This chain's CDR3 is CASSPMSSLNEQYF. CDR3 in DNA: TGTGCCAGCTCACCAATGAGTAGTCTTAACGAGCAGTACTTC.

The chain carries TRBV5-6 and TRBJ2-7; the match to TRBD2 covers 7 bases. The V segment lost 5 bases and the J segment 6 bases; nucleotides outside the gene matches: 11. Germline V gene data show CDR1 as SGHDT and CDR2 as YYEEEE. The CDR3 runs 14 residues. CDR3 sequence: CASSPGTTGLEQYF. CDR3 sequence (DNA): TGTGCCAGCAGTCCCGGGACTACCGGGCTCGAGCAGTACTTC.

V usage is TRBV4-2 and J usage is TRBJ2-7; 7 bases fit TRBD1. The CDR3 loop spans 15 amino acids. The V gene's germline CDR1 is LGHNA and CDR2 YNFKEQ. The J segment lost 4 bases and the V segment lost 1 base, leaving 7 bases of the junction unmatched. This CDR3 is CASSQVPQGSYEQYF. The CDR3 nucleotides read TGTGCCAGCAGCCAAGTCCCACAGGGGAGTTACGAGCAGTACTTC.

The chain joins TRBV2 to TRBJ2-1, with 8 bases aligning to TRBD1. Trimming took 6 bases from V and 8 from J; bases not matched to a gene: 3. The germline V gene encodes CDR1 SNHLY and CDR2 FYNNEI. The CDR3 has 12 amino acids. CDR3: CASRDRADEQFF. In DNA, the CDR3 is TGTGCCAGCAGGGACAGGGCGGATGAGCAGTTCTTC.